The clone carrying this TCR beta chain came up a few times. TCRdb re-derived calls from the RT-PCR reads in MiXCR, one entry per CDR3 protein. The data show about 480,000 distinct CDR3 sequences, with around 25% seen just once and 1.5% to 2% held by the top ten. The data are from a study of response to subunit inactivated influenza vaccine. The V end lost 0 bases, the J end lost 6 bases, and 9 bases lay between the germline ends. The CDR3 consists of 13 residues. Germline assignment: CDR1 LGHDT and CDR2 YNNKEL (reference sequence). Sequences were derived from CD4+ T cells sorted from PBMCs, sampled around 5 days after vaccination. This receptor was identified in a man in his fifties who received an inactivated influenza vaccine. The J gene is TRBJ2-7, the V gene TRBV3-1; possibly TRBD1 for D (5 bases). The CDR3 reads CASSQDRRGEQYF. Here the CDR3 DNA reads TGTGCCAGCAGCCAAGATCGAAGGGGCGAGCAGTACTTC.